One and the same sample provided the 8 T cell receptor beta chains below, sequenced in a study of cytomegalovirus exposure and HLA in healthy donors. In the PCR, 60 Vbeta and 13 Jbeta primers were used. Libraries were prepared by immunoSEQ multiplex PCR; TCRdb keeps only in-frame clonotypes and omits some of them. The sample totals 150,000 or so clones. The sequenced sample consisted of PBMCs. The receptors were gathered from a woman in her 50s in good health and CMV-seronegative.

CDR3 residues: CASSGRQGIGGYTF. CDR3 nucleotide sequence: TGTGCCAGCAGTGGACGACAGGGTATCGGCGGCTACACCTTC. V and J are TRBV6-5 and TRBJ1-2, with 7 bases identical to TRBD1. V shed 5 bases and J 8 bases; nucleotides not matched to a gene: 11. CDR1 and CDR2 (germline): MNHEY, SVGAGI. The CDR3 extends over 14 amino acids.

The CDR3 loop reads CASSFFTGNYGYTF. CDR3 in DNA: TGTGCCAGCAGTTTCTTCACGGGAAACTATGGCTACACCTTC. The chain recombines TRBV28 with TRBJ1-2; D unresolved. This CDR3 comprises 14 residues. The V gene lost 3 bases and the J gene lost 2 bases, with 10 bases spanning the gap. In germline, CDR1 is MDHEN, CDR2 SYDVKM.

The J gene is TRBJ1-4, the V gene TRBV7-9; 10 bases match TRBD1. Germline V gene lookup returns CDR1 SEHNR and CDR2 FQNEAQ (reference sequence). This CDR3 spans 15 amino acids. V lost 3 bases, J lost 6 bases, and 4 bases stayed unmatched. In nucleotides, the CDR3 is TGTGCCAGCAGCTTGGGACAGGGGTTCGATGAAAAACTGTTTTTT. As protein: CASSLGQGFDEKLFF.

This sequence joins TRBV5-1 and TRBJ2-7; the match to TRBD1 covers 7 bases. The germline V gene encodes CDR1 SGHRS and CDR2 YFSETQ. V lost 4 bases to trimming and J lost 2 bases; unmatched junction nucleotides: 9. The CDR3 covers 15 residues. Here the CDR3 reads CASSTGTADAYEQYF. CDR3 nucleotides: TGCGCCAGCAGCACCGGGACAGCTGACGCCTACGAGCAGTACTTC.

This chain links TRBV4-1 with TRBJ2-5; no clear D. CDR1 MGHRA and CDR2 YSYEKL come from the germline V gene. With 4 bases removed from V and 2 bases from J, the gap between germline ends came to 17 bases. The CDR3 is 16 amino acids. CDR3 amino acids: CASSRLLRVGQETQYF. Written as DNA, the CDR3 is TGCGCCAGCAGCCGACTCCTCCGGGTTGGTCAAGAGACCCAGTACTTC.

This chain joins TRBV5-6 and TRBJ1-5; 8 nucleotides agree with TRBD1. The length of the CDR3 is 16 residues. After removal of 0 bases from V and 2 bases from J, the junction contained 4 bases not matched to a gene. CDR1 and CDR2 from the germline V gene are SGHDT and YYEEEE. The CDR3 protein is CASSLAVTGGNQPQHF. DNA of the CDR3: TGTGCCAGCAGCTTGGCCGTGACAGGGGGCAATCAGCCCCAGCATTTT.

This sequence joins TRBV7-2 and TRBJ1-2; 8 bases are shared with TRBD1. J was trimmed by 4 bases and V by 6 bases; bases with no gene match: 7. The length of the CDR3 is 14 residues. Germline CDR1 and CDR2: SGHTA and FQGNSA. The CDR3 sequence is CASSPQGESYGYTF. CDR3 DNA sequence: TGTGCCAGCAGTCCACAGGGGGAGAGCTATGGCTACACCTTC.

The chain carries TRBV5-1 and TRBJ2-7; D call uncertain. Germline assignment: CDR1 SGHRS and CDR2 YFSETQ. V lost 0 bases to trimming and J lost 2 bases, with 6 bases between them. CDR3 length: 13 amino acids. CDR3 residues: CASSLAFAYEQYF. CDR3 in DNA: TGCGCCAGCAGCTTGGCTTTTGCCTACGAGCAGTACTTC.